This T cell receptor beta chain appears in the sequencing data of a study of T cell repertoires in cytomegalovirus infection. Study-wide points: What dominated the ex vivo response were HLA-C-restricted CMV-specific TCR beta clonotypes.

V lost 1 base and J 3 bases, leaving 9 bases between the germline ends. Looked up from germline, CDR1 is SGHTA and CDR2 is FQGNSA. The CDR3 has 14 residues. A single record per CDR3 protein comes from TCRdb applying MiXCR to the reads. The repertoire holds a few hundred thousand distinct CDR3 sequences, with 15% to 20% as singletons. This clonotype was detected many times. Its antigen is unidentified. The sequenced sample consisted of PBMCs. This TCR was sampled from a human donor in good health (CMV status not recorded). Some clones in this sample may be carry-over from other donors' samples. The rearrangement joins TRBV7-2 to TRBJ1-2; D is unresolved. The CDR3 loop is CASSLDSPYYGYTF. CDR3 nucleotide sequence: TGTGCCAGCAGCTTAGACAGCCCCTACTATGGCTACACCTTC.